The 4 T cell receptor beta chains presented below share a single source sample, sequenced in a study of T cell clones after liver transplantation. Assay used: immunoSEQ multiplex PCR; TCRdb lists only in-frame clones, some missing. The repertoire includes tens of thousands of clones, 60% to 80% of them detected once, and about 9.7% sits in the top ten. Here the sequenced sample was CD4+ T cells from blood, taken at the 22-month timepoint. These receptors all come from a human patient who received a liver transplant. The graft donor may be the source of some T cells.

V is TRBV6-1 and J is TRBJ1-2; 8 nucleotides match TRBD1. Looked up from germline, CDR1 is MNHNS and CDR2 is SASEGT. V shed 7 bases and J 2 bases; nucleotides not matched to a gene: 6. This CDR3 has 14 amino acids. CDR3 sequence (DNA): TGTGCCAGCACCTATACAGGGGGGAACTATGGCTACACCTTC. Translation gives CASTYTGGNYGYTF.

This clone was counted only a few times. The CDR3 nucleotides are TGTGCCAGCAGTCCTCGACAGGGGTCCGCCTACGAGCAGTACTTC. It codes for CASSPRQGSAYEQYF. This sequence joins TRBV6-6 and TRBJ2-7; 8 nucleotides line up with TRBD1. After removal of 5 bases from V and 2 bases from J, the junction contained 8 bases not matched to a gene. Germline lookup yields CDR1 MNHNY and CDR2 SVGAGI (reference sequence). This CDR3 contains 15 residues.

DNA of the CDR3: TGTGCCAGCAGTTACCGGACAGGACCCTACAATGAGCAGTTCTTC. Its protein product is CASSYRTGPYNEQFF. The rearrangement links TRBV6-5 to TRBJ2-1, with 7 bases fitting TRBD1. V was pared by 2 bases and J by 2 bases, with 3 bases of the junction left unmatched. This CDR3 is 15 amino acids long. The V gene's germline CDR1 is MNHEY and CDR2 SVGAGI.

The chain uses TRBV9 and TRBJ2-1, with 8 bases aligning to TRBD2. The V gene end was trimmed by 0 bases and the J gene end by 9 bases; junction bases not matched to a gene: 11. Per the germline V gene, CDR1 is SGDLS and CDR2 is YYNGEE. The CDR3 is 16 residues long. Written as DNA, the CDR3 is TGTGCCAGCAGCGTAGAGCTCTCGGGGGGGCCAGGTGAGCAGTTCTTC. Protein sequence: CASSVELSGGPGEQFF.